These 5 T cell receptor beta chains share one sample of origin, sequenced in a study of shared clonotypes between healthy human individuals (dated by TCRdb to the early 2020s). Library preparation used the immunoSEQ multiplex PCR assay. Here the immuneACCESS table is served through TCRdb, limited to in-frame sequences with V and J called. Missing clones are a known gap in these copies; in checked studies unresolved V genes cover under half, and the rest lacks a known reason. This sample lists around 650,000 clones; roughly 96% were detected once. About 0.11% of the sample is held by the ten biggest clonotypes. CD8 naive samples were CD45RO-negative cells positively selected for CCR7, giving a CD45RA+CCR7+ population that excluded TemRA cells. The sequenced sample was naive CD8+ T cells sorted from blood. In light of the paper, this sample's cell subset or site label describes: CD45RA+CCR7+. The receptors were sampled from a woman in her twenties or thirties in good health.

This chain connects TRBV30 to TRBJ1-3; a possible D gene is TRBD1 (6 bases). Trimming left V 1 base short and J 0 bases short, with 10 bases between. The CDR3 has 15 residues. Germline values: CDR1 GTSNPN, CDR2 SVGIG (reference sequence). DNA of the CDR3: TGTGCCTGGAGTGGAGGGGGTACCTCTGGAAACACCATATATTTT. Amino acids: CAWSGGGTSGNTIYF.

This chain connects TRBV28 to TRBJ2-1; D perhaps matches TRBD1 (6 bases). V lost 7 bases, J lost 10 bases, and 17 bases lay in between. Per germline, CDR1 MDHEN and CDR2 SYDVKM. The CDR3 is 13 amino acids. The CDR3: CASIPQGGWEQFF. The CDR3 DNA is TGTGCCAGCATCCCCCAAGGGGGTTGGGAGCAGTTCTTC.

This clone was found once. The V call is TRBV6-9, the J call TRBJ2-7, with D unresolved. This CDR3 has 14 residues. Germline CDR1 MNHGY, CDR2 SVAAGI. V shed 6 bases and J shed 0 bases, with 12 bases lying between them. CDR3 nucleotides: TGTGCCAGCAGCCGCGGACGGAGCTCCTACGAGCAGTACTTC. Its translation: CASSRGRSSYEQYF.

The V and J genes are TRBV5-1 and TRBJ2-1; TRBD2 matches 12 bases. The CDR3 is 15 residues long. Germline loops: CDR1 SGHRS, CDR2 YFSETQ. Unmatched junction bases numbered 3, after V lost 2 bases and J lost 6 bases. The CDR3 sequence: CASSFGLAGTNEQFF. CDR3 bases: TGCGCCAGCAGCTTCGGACTAGCGGGAACCAATGAGCAGTTCTTC.

The chain has TRBV2 and TRBJ2-7, with D perhaps matching TRBD1 (5 bases). The V end lost 11 bases, the J end lost 1 base, and 15 bases lay between the germline ends. The CDR3 totals 13 residues. Germline assignment: CDR1 SNHLY and CDR2 FYNNEI. CDR3 in DNA: TGTGCCCGGGCAGGGCAGTCTTCCTACGAGCAGTACTTC. The encoded protein is CARAGQSSYEQYF.